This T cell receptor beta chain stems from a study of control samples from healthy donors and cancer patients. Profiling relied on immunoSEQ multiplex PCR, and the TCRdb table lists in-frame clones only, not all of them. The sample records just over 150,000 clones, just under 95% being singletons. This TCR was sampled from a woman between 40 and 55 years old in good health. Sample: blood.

As DNA, the CDR3 is TGTGCCAGCAGTCCCAGAGGGGGCGATCAGCCCCAGCATTTT. Translating it yields CASSPRGGDQPQHF. This rearrangement joins TRBV6-5 to TRBJ1-5, with TRBD1 identical over 7 bases. The CDR3 spans 14 residues. In germline, CDR1 is MNHEY, CDR2 SVGAGI. The V segment lost 5 bases and the J segment 5 bases; nucleotides outside the gene matches: 6.